One sample yielded the 23 T cell receptor beta chains listed below, sequenced in a study of beta chain features in type 1 diabetes. Overall study findings and caveats: Moderate but significant shortening of TCRB CDR3s was recorded in all four CD4+ subsets from Type 1 diabetes patients.

Sequenced material consisted of expressed TCRB transcripts (all of the isolated RNA was reverse transcribed). Only in-frame clones appear in the TCRdb table, and some are missing; sequencing was by immunoSEQ multiplex PCR. The table includes around 650,000 clones, under 15% detected once. No antigens are known for them. Sample: naive CD4+ T cells from blood. The receptors come from a man aged 30-40 years with type 1 diabetes.

The chain's CDR3 is CASSLSRGHGETQYF. CDR3 in DNA: TGTGCCAGCAGTTTATCCAGGGGGCATGGGGAGACCCAGTACTTC. This rearrangement joins TRBV28 to TRBJ2-5, with TRBD1 matching 8 bases. The junction had 6 bases not matched to a gene; V was cut back by 1 base and J by 5 bases. CDR3 length: 15 residues. CDR1 and CDR2 from the germline V gene are MDHEN and SYDVKM.

This clone was seen a few times. The V gene is TRBV7-9, the J gene TRBJ2-1; the match to TRBD1 covers 7 bases. Germline V gene data show CDR1 as SEHNR and CDR2 as FQNEAQ (reference sequence). V dropped 11 bases and J dropped 1; count of bases not matched to a gene: 5. The CDR3 length is 13 residues. This CDR3 reads CALQTGSYNEQFF. The CDR3 DNA follows: TGTGCCTTACAGACAGGGTCCTACAATGAGCAGTTCTTC.

The sample holds a few counts of this clone. The chain has TRBV7-8 and TRBJ1-5; D remains ambiguous. Trimming pared 3 bases from V and 4 bases from J, leaving 16 bases between. CDR1 and CDR2 from the germline V gene are SGHVS and FQNEAQ. CDR3 size: 16 residues. This CDR3 reads CASSFSGAGGNQPQHF. DNA of the CDR3: TGTGCCAGCAGCTTCTCCGGCGCAGGAGGAAATCAGCCCCAGCATTTT.

The chain joins TRBV4-2 to TRBJ2-5; D perhaps matches TRBD2 (7 bases). Germline V gives CDR1 LGHNA, CDR2 YNFKEQ. This CDR3 has 16 amino acids. V was pared by 5 bases and J by 4 bases, with 20 bases between. The CDR3 DNA follows: TGTGCCAGCAGCTCCCGAGGGGGGGGAGGTGGAGAGACCCAGTACTTC. Its translation is CASSSRGGGGGETQYF.

V usage is TRBV9 and J usage is TRBJ1-6; D not resolved. The CDR3 totals 13 residues. Trimming cost V 4 bases and J 7 bases, with 9 bases left between them. The V gene's germline CDR1 is SGDLS and CDR2 YYNGEE. DNA of the CDR3: TGTGCCAGCAGCCATCGGAGGAATTCACCCCTCCACTTT. Translating gives CASSHRRNSPLHF.

This clone was seen only a few times. The V gene is TRBV9, the J gene TRBJ2-4; D ambiguous. CDR3 length: 14 amino acids. With 4 bases removed from V and 0 bases from J, the gap between germline ends came to 8 bases. The germline gives CDR1 SGDLS, CDR2 YYNGEE. CDR3 DNA sequence: TGTGCCAGCAGCCCTGACCTAGCCAAAAACATTCAGTACTTC. It is translated as CASSPDLAKNIQYF.

This chain joins TRBV6-5 and TRBJ1-3; unclear D gene. With 4 bases removed from V and 8 bases from J, the gap between germline ends came to 9 bases. The CDR3 is made up of 12 amino acids. Germline CDR1 reads MNHEY; CDR2 reads SVGAGI. As DNA, the CDR3 is TGTGCCAGCAGTTCGGACTCAGACACCATATATTTT. Its protein is CASSSDSDTIYF.

The chain carries TRBV28 and TRBJ1-3; possible D gene TRBD1, 5 bases. Germline V gene sequence: CDR1 MDHEN, CDR2 SYDVKM. CDR3 length: 15 amino acids. The V gene lost 3 bases and the J gene lost 2 bases, with 11 bases spanning the gap. CDR3: CASSFSGTPGNTIYF. The CDR3 nucleotides read TGTGCCAGCAGTTTCTCCGGGACGCCTGGAAACACCATATATTTT.

This clone came up a few times. The rearrangement links TRBV4-2 to TRBJ2-7, with D unclear. CDR3 length: 15 amino acids. V lost 1 base to trimming and J lost 2 bases, with 12 bases between them. Germline assignment: CDR1 LGHNA and CDR2 YNFKEQ. The CDR3 here is CASSQGPLVTYEQYF. CDR3 in DNA: TGTGCCAGCAGCCAAGGCCCCCTAGTGACCTACGAGCAGTACTTC.

This rearrangement joins TRBV7-2 to TRBJ2-1, with TRBD2 identical over 8 bases. Germline CDR1 reads SGHTA; CDR2 reads FQGNSA. V lost 5 bases, J lost 12 bases, and 12 bases stayed unmatched. This CDR3 contains 14 residues. CDR3 coding DNA: TGTGCCAGCAGCCCGCCCCTCGGGGGGGCTGGGCAGTTCTTC. Translation: CASSPPLGGAGQFF.

The V and J genes are TRBV7-3 and TRBJ1-6; unclear D gene. Germline CDR1 is SGHTA and CDR2 is FQGTGA. The V gene lost 0 bases and the J gene lost 9 bases, with 18 bases spanning the gap. The length of the CDR3 is 17 residues. In DNA, the CDR3 is TGTGCCAGCAGCTTAACGGGTCCGTTGGTGAGAGGTTCACCCCTCCACTTT. This encodes CASSLTGPLVRGSPLHF.

The chain uses TRBV7-2 and TRBJ1-5; TRBD1 agrees at 7 bases. This CDR3 has 15 residues. The germline V gene has CDR1 SGHTA and CDR2 FQGNSA. Trimming removed 5 bases from V and 7 bases from J; junction bases left unmatched: 11. The CDR3 DNA reads as TGTGCCAGCAGCCCGACCCGGGACAGTGGCCAGCCCCAGCATTTT. It is translated as CASSPTRDSGQPQHF.

J is TRBJ1-5 and V is TRBV30; D perhaps matches TRBD1 (6 bases). This CDR3 region has 13 residues. Germline CDR1 GTSNPN, CDR2 SVGIG (reference sequence). V was clipped by 2 bases and J by 7 bases, with 12 bases between them. CDR3 nucleotide sequence: TGTGCCTGGAGTTCCAGGGGTCAACAGCCCCAGCATTTT. Protein product: CAWSSRGQQPQHF.

The J gene is TRBJ2-1, the V gene TRBV29-1; D perhaps matches TRBD2 (5 bases). Germline assignment: CDR1 SQVTM and CDR2 ANQGSEA. The CDR3 is made up of 13 amino acids. For the CDR3, the DNA is TGCAGTGTGCGAGCGGTCTCCTACAATGAGCAGTTCTTC. Residues: CSVRAVSYNEQFF.

The chain uses TRBV23-1 and TRBJ1-4, with D possibly matching TRBD1 (6 bases). TRBV23-1 is an ORF; its function is uncertain. Trimming took off 8 bases at V and 2 bases at J, with 24 bases between the two ends. The CDR3 runs to 18 residues. The CDR3 nucleotides are TGCGCCAGCCCCCCACGAGGGGGGGCGGAGAGGACTAATGAAAAACTGTTTTTT. This translates into CASPPRGGAERTNEKLFF.

The chain has TRBV27 and TRBJ1-1; D is possibly TRBD1 (5 bases). The CDR3 consists of 16 residues. Germline lookup yields CDR1 MNHEY and CDR2 SMNVEV (reference sequence). Trimming pared 5 bases from V and 6 bases from J, leaving 22 bases between. Here the CDR3 reads CASSTRVEIVGAEAFF. Written as DNA, the CDR3 is TGTGCCAGCAGTACCAGGGTGGAGATCGTCGGCGCTGAAGCTTTCTTT.

V usage is TRBV7-2 and J usage is TRBJ1-3; no clear D gene. Per germline, CDR1 SGHTA and CDR2 FQGNSA. Trimming shortened V by 0 bases and J by 0 bases, and 3 bases separated the two germline ends. CDR3 length: 14 residues. The CDR3 DNA follows: TGTGCCAGCAGCTTAGCCTCCTCTGGAAACACCATATATTTT. Its protein is CASSLASSGNTIYF.

The chain carries TRBV9 and TRBJ1-1; no reliable D call. The CDR3 sequence is 14 residues long. Trimming pared 0 bases from V and 3 bases from J, leaving 9 bases between. The germline V gene encodes CDR1 SGDLS and CDR2 YYNGEE. CDR3 in DNA: TGTGCCAGCAGCGTAGCTGTCTCGGACACTGAAGCTTTCTTT. As protein: CASSVAVSDTEAFF.

The V and J genes are TRBV7-3 and TRBJ2-1; D remains unclear. The CDR3 sequence is 13 residues long. Trimming shortened V by 5 bases and J by 5 bases, and 10 bases separated the two germline ends. Germline lookup yields CDR1 SGHTA and CDR2 FQGTGA. The CDR3: CASSLARNNEQFF. As DNA, the CDR3 is TGTGCCAGCAGCCTCGCAAGGAACAATGAGCAGTTCTTC.

This clone came up a few times. The chain uses TRBV7-2 and TRBJ2-5; D remains unclear. V was shortened by 3 bases and J by 5 bases, with 16 bases between the two germline ends. The CDR3 has 15 residues. Germline loops: CDR1 SGHTA, CDR2 FQGNSA. CDR3 sequence: CASSFQTGPGETQYF. DNA for the CDR3: TGTGCCAGCAGCTTTCAGACTGGTCCCGGGGAGACCCAGTACTTC.

J is TRBJ2-1 and V is TRBV11-3, with D tentatively TRBD2 (8 bases). CDR3 size: 15 residues. Trimming left V 10 bases short and J 9 bases short, with 25 bases between. CDR1 and CDR2 from the germline V gene are SGHNT and YENEEA. The CDR3 region is CATREGGQTVGEQFF. The CDR3 bases are TGTGCCACCCGGGAGGGGGGACAGACTGTTGGTGAGCAGTTCTTC.

This clone was detected only a few times. Other DNA variants within this sample encode the same CDR3. The chain links TRBV7-2 to TRBJ1-2, with no clear D. The CDR3 covers 14 residues. The V and J ends lost 0 bases and 0 bases respectively, with 5 bases between them. CDR1 and CDR2 (germline): SGHTA, FQGNSA. CDR3: CASSLAGTNYGYTF. The CDR3 coding sequence is TGTGCCAGCAGCTTAGCTGGGACTAACTATGGCTACACCTTC.

The V call is TRBV11-2, the J call TRBJ2-1; perhaps TRBD1 as D (6 bases). The CDR3 contains 13 residues. The germline V and J ends were trimmed by 6 bases and 6 bases, with 12 bases remaining between them. Looked up from germline, CDR1 is SGHAT and CDR2 is FQNNGV. The CDR3 DNA reads as TGTGCCAGCAGTTTTCAACAGGGCAATGAGCAGTTCTTC. Translated: CASSFQQGNEQFF.